The entry below gives a single T cell receptor beta chain sequence along with its context. Noted treatment: some 19 received Ad26.COV2.S at low or high dose, single or two shots; roughly five received placebo; per-sample allocation not given. Samples came from day 63 after the first vaccine or placebo injection. This record comes from a study of Ad26.COV2.S vaccination and SARS-CoV-2 variants. This table comes from immunoSEQ multiplex PCR, and its TCRdb copy is limited to in-frame clones, with some not included. The sample shows around 450,000 clones, approximately 92% of them seen only once. There are 12 residues in the CDR3. Germline CDR1 and CDR2: MDHEN and SYDVKM. Trimming removed 3 bases at V and 4 bases at J, with 5 bases between.

The rearrangement joins TRBV28 to TRBJ2-3; D is unclear. This TCR came from a person aged 18-60 years who received the Ad26.COV2.S COVID-19 vaccine or a placebo. This specimen was peripheral blood, taken in a trial of Ad26.COV2.S vaccine versus placebo. The CDR3 protein is CASSLVSDTQYF. The CDR3 DNA reads TGTGCCAGCAGTTTGGTATCAGATACGCAGTATTTT.